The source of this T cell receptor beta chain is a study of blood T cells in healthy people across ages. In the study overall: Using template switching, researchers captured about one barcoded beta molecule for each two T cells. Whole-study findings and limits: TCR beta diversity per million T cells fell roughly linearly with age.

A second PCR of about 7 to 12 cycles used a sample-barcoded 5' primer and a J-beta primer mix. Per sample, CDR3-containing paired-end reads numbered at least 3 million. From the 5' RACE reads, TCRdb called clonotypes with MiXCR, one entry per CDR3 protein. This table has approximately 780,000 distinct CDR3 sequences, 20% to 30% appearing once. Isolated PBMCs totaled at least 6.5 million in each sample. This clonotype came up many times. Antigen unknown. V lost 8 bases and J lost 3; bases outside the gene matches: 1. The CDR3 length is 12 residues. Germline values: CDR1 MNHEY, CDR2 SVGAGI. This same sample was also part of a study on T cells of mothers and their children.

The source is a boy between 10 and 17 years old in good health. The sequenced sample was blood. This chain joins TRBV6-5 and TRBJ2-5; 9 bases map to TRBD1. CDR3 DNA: TGTGCCAGCCGGACAGGGGAAGAGACCCAGTACTTC. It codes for CASRTGEETQYF.